This TCR beta chain was observed in a study of blood T cells in healthy people across ages. The germline gives CDR1 MDHEN, CDR2 SYDVKM. CDR3 size: 16 residues. V trimming: 4 bases; J trimming: 4 bases; junction bases outside the gene matches: 12. PCR was performed a second time for about 6 to 12 cycles using a sample-barcoded 5' primer and a J-beta primer mix. MiXCR, run by TCRdb on the 5' RACE reads, gives a single entry per CDR3 protein. The table records 500,000 to 700,000 distinct CDR3 sequences, roughly 31% of them present only once. The genes are TRBV28 and TRBJ1-2, with TRBD1 matching over 7 bases. The sequence derives from an elderly woman in good health. Sequenced input: blood. The CDR3 DNA follows: TGTGCCAGCAGTTCTTCCCAGAGGGGGCTGGCCTATGGCTACACCTTC. This encodes CASSSSQRGLAYGYTF.